This TCR beta chain was sequenced in a study of T-cell reconstitution after alpha-beta-depleted transplantation in children. The germline V gene encodes CDR1 SGHAT and CDR2 FQDESV (reference sequence). V shed 1 base and J shed 2 bases, with 13 bases lying between them. The CDR3 has 16 residues. The TCRbeta library incorporated unique molecular identifiers. TCRdb passed the PCR reads through MiXCR, listing each CDR3 protein once. The sample shows approximately 400,000 distinct CDR3 sequences, 9.5% to 13% of them seen only once. The genes are TRBV11-1 and TRBJ2-3; a weak D match, TRBD1 (6 bases). The clonotype was recovered from a human donor who donated a stem cell graft to a child with acute myeloid leukemia. The source material was PBMCs from the stem cell graft donor, sampled from the stem cell graft. Written as DNA, the CDR3 is TGTGCCAGCAGCTTAGATGGGGGCAGGTACACAGATACGCAGTATTTT. It yields the protein CASSLDGGRYTDTQYF.